Below are 17 T cell receptor beta chains sequenced from a single sample in a study of T-cell memory formation after mild COVID-19. TCRdb independently ran MiXCR on the 5' RACE reads; one entry per CDR3 protein. The sample lists approximately 500,000 distinct CDR3 sequences; around 27% were seen once. Material for sequencing was PBMCs or a T cell subset sorted from them (not recorded which). Receptors originate from an adult woman who had mild COVID-19 (a few samples of this study predate the infection). Cell type and time point are not known.

The rearrangement uses TRBV5-6 and TRBJ1-6; D is unclear. Trimming took off 4 bases at V and 4 bases at J, with 9 bases between the two ends. The CDR3 runs 14 residues. CDR1 SGHDT and CDR2 YYEEEE come from the germline V gene. CDR3 DNA: TGTGCCAGCAGCGAAAGGTTGTATAATTCACCCCTCCACTTT. Amino acid sequence: CASSERLYNSPLHF. Based on the CDR3 plus reference TRBV5-6 and TRBJ1-6, the full variable domain is DAGVTQSPTHLIKTRGQQVTLRCSPKSGHDTVSWYQQALGQGPQFIFQYYEEEERQRGNFPDRFSGHQFPNYSSELNVNALLLGDSALYLCASSERLYNSPLHFGNGTRLTVT.

The V and J genes are TRBV24-1 and TRBJ1-2; D is possibly TRBD1 (5 bases). V lost 3 bases and J 0 bases, leaving 7 bases between the germline ends. The CDR3 runs to 14 residues. Per the germline V gene, CDR1 is KGHDR and CDR2 is SFDVKD. The CDR3 loop is CATSDQGANYGYTF. CDR3 bases: TGTGCCACCAGTGATCAGGGAGCTAACTATGGCTACACCTTC.

A few counts support this clonotype. The V and J genes are TRBV7-2 and TRBJ2-3; 8 nucleotides line up with TRBD2. The CDR3 covers 17 residues. Germline V lookup: CDR1 SGHTA, CDR2 FQGNSA. Germline trimming cut 2 bases from V and 0 bases from J; bases unmatched to any gene: 7. CDR3 DNA: TGTGCCAGCAGCTTAAGGGCGGGAGGATCTAGCACAGATACGCAGTATTTT. It specifies CASSLRAGGSSTDTQYF. Looking up the rest from reference TRBV7-2 and TRBJ2-3 gives the full variable domain: GAGVSQSPSNKVTEKGKDVELRCDPISGHTALYWYRQSLGQGLEFLIYFQGNSAPDKSGLPSDRFSAERTGGSVSTLTIQRTQQEDSAVYLCASSLRAGGSSTDTQYFGPGTRLTVL.

This clonotype was seen only a few times. The V gene is TRBV11-2, the J gene TRBJ1-1; D is possibly TRBD1 (5 bases). The germline CDR1 and CDR2 sequences are SGHAT and FQNNGV. Trimming cost V 5 bases and J 1 base, with 14 bases left between them. This CDR3 comprises 15 residues. The DNA for the CDR3 is TGTGCCAGCAGCCACACGCGGACAAAGAACACTGAAGCTTTCTTT. Amino acids: CASSHTRTKNTEAFF.

In DNA form, the CDR3 reads TGCGCCAGCAGCCCTTGGACTAGCGGGAGGGCTTACAATGAGCAGTTCTTC. It yields the protein CASSPWTSGRAYNEQFF. This chain uses TRBV4-1 with TRBJ2-1; 15 bases are a match to TRBD2. V was pared by 4 bases and J by 4 bases, with 5 bases of the junction left unmatched. The CDR3 runs to 17 residues. Germline loops: CDR1 MGHRA, CDR2 YSYEKL.

V gene TRBV5-5 combines with J gene TRBJ2-1, with 7 bases matching TRBD2. The trim removed 2 bases at V and 3 bases at J, leaving 5 bases unmatched. Germline assignment: CDR1 SGHKS and CDR2 YYEKEE (reference sequence). The CDR3 runs 15 residues. The CDR3 region has the DNA TGTGCCAGCAGCTTTGGCGGGAGTATCTACAATGAGCAGTTCTTC. Translated: CASSFGGSIYNEQFF.

The gene calls are TRBV10-3 and TRBJ1-2, with 8 bases aligning to TRBD1. V lost 2 bases to trimming and J lost 8 bases; unmatched junction nucleotides: 10. Germline CDR1 and CDR2: ENHRY and SYGVKD. There are 15 residues in the CDR3. The CDR3: CAISEDGQGLTGYTF. The CDR3 coding sequence is TGTGCCATCAGTGAGGACGGACAGGGTCTTACCGGCTACACCTTC.

This clonotype was found a few times. V gene TRBV5-1 combines with J gene TRBJ1-4; D remains unclear. CDR1 and CDR2 from the germline V gene are SGHRS and YFSETQ. This CDR3 has 15 residues. Trimming removed 6 bases from V and 0 bases from J, with 12 bases in between. The CDR3 bases are TGCGCCAGCACCCTAGACGGTGCAACTAATGAAAAACTGTTTTTT. Its protein product is CASTLDGATNEKLFF.

The J gene is TRBJ2-1, the V gene TRBV7-3, with 13 bases lining up with TRBD2. Per germline, CDR1 SGHTA and CDR2 FQGTGA. Trimming cost V 4 bases and J 7 bases; bases outside gene matches: 7. The CDR3 runs 16 residues. This chain's CDR3 is CASSYGLAGDRNEQFF. The CDR3 DNA is TGTGCCAGCAGCTATGGACTAGCGGGAGATCGGAATGAGCAGTTCTTC.

This clonotype has just a few counts. The chain recombines TRBV4-2 with TRBJ2-7, with D possibly being TRBD2 (6 bases). The CDR3 extends over 13 amino acids. V dropped 2 bases and J dropped 5 bases, with 10 bases sitting between them. The germline CDR1 and CDR2 sequences are LGHNA and YNFKEQ. DNA for the CDR3: TGTGCCAGCAGCCAAAGGAGGGCCCACGAGCAGTACTTC. Translation gives CASSQRRAHEQYF.

This rearrangement joins TRBV7-2 to TRBJ2-1; D is ambiguous. V was shortened by 0 bases and J by 6 bases, with 18 bases between the two germline ends. The germline V gene has CDR1 SGHTA and CDR2 FQGNSA. The CDR3 sequence is 17 residues long. The chain's CDR3 is CASSLARNWAETNEQFF. The CDR3 region has the DNA TGTGCCAGCAGCTTAGCGAGGAATTGGGCAGAAACCAATGAGCAGTTCTTC.

In this sample, this clonotype turned up a few times. The chain combines TRBV18 with TRBJ2-6, with 7 positions matching TRBD1. V lost 4 bases to trimming and J lost 1 base; unmatched junction nucleotides: 7. The CDR3 covers 17 residues. Per the germline V gene, CDR1 is KGHSH and CDR2 is LQKENI. The CDR3 is CASSRQGLISGANVLTF. CDR3 nucleotides: TGTGCCAGCTCACGACAGGGTTTAATATCTGGGGCCAACGTCCTGACTTTC. Full variable domain (missing parts from reference TRBV18 and TRBJ2-6): NAGVMQNPRHLVRRRGQEARLRCSPMKGHSHVYWYRQLPEEGLKFMVYLQKENIIDESGMPKERFSAEFPKEGPSILRIQQVVRGDSAAYFCASSRQGLISGANVLTFGAGSRLTVL.

This clonotype has only a few counts. The V and J genes are TRBV3-1 and TRBJ2-2; the D is unclear. Per germline, CDR1 LGHDT and CDR2 YNNKEL (reference sequence). The length of the CDR3 is 14 residues. The ends were cut back, 1 base at V and 4 bases at J, with 7 bases in the middle. CDR3 DNA: TGTGCCAGCAGCCAAGGGGCAGCCACCGGGGAGCTGTTTTTT. Protein product: CASSQGAATGELFF.

In its sample, this clonotype was seen a few times. This CDR3 reads CASSFTGGQDTQYF. CDR3 coding DNA: TGTGCCAGCAGCTTTACGGGGGGCCAAGATACGCAGTATTTT. The rearrangement joins TRBV11-3 to TRBJ2-3; D possibly corresponds to TRBD2 (7 bases). The length of the CDR3 is 14 residues. Germline CDR1 and CDR2: SGHNT and YENEEA. The V gene lost 3 bases and the J gene lost 5 bases, with 12 bases spanning the gap. Full variable domain (missing parts from reference TRBV11-3 and TRBJ2-3): EAGVVQSPRYKIIEKKQPVAFWCNPISGHNTLYWYLQNLGQGPELLIRYENEEAVDDSQLPKDRFSAERLKGVDSTLKIQPAELGDSAVYLCASSFTGGQDTQYFGPGTRLTVL.

This chain uses TRBV25-1 with TRBJ2-1; D is ambiguous. Germline lookup yields CDR1 MGHDK and CDR2 SYGVNS. Deletions cut 4 bases from V and 4 bases from J, with 8 bases between. This CDR3 is 13 amino acids long. CDR3: CASSGSRYNEQFF. In nucleotides, the CDR3 is TGTGCCAGCAGTGGCAGCCGATACAATGAGCAGTTCTTC.

This chain uses TRBV24-1 with TRBJ1-5; D may be TRBD1 (5 bases). Trimming stripped 9 bases from V and 0 bases from J, with 17 bases between. CDR1 KGHDR and CDR2 SFDVKD come from the germline V gene. CDR3 length: 16 amino acids. CDR3 nucleotide sequence: TGTGCCACCTCCGTCGGGCGGGGGGATAGCAATCAGCCCCAGCATTTT. Translating it yields CATSVGRGDSNQPQHF.

This sequence joins TRBV7-9 and TRBJ1-5; no firm D call. V lost 1 base and J 11 bases, leaving 3 bases between the germline ends. There are 10 residues in the CDR3. Germline-derived CDR1 and CDR2 are SEHNR and FQNEAQ (reference sequence). CDR3 amino acids: CASSLGAQHF. The CDR3 DNA reads TGTGCCAGCAGCTTAGGGGCCCAGCATTTT.